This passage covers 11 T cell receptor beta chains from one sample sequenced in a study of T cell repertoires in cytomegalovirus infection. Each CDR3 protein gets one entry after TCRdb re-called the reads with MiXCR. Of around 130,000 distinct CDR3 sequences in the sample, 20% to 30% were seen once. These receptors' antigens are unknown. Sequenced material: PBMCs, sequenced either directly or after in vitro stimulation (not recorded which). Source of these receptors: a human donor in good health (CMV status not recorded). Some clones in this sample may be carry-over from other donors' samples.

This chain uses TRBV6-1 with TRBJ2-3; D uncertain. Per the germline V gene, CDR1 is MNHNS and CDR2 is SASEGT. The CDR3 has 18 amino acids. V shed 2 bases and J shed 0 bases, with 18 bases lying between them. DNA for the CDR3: TGTGCCAGCAGTGAATTCCGAGCTCCGGCTGCTAGCACAGATACGCAGTATTTT. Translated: CASSEFRAPAASTDTQYF.

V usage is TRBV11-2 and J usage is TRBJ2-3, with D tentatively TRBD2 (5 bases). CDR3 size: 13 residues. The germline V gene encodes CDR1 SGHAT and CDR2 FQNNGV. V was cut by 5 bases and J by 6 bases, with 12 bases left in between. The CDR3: CASSLSDWDTQYF. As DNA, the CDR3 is TGTGCCAGCAGCCTATCGGACTGGGATACGCAGTATTTT.

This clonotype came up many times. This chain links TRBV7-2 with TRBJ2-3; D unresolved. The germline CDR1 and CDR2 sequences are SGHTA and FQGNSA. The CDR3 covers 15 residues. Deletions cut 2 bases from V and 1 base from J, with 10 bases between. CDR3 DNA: TGTGCCAGCAGCTTATACGCGTTTCGCACAGATACGCAGTATTTT. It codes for CASSLYAFRTDTQYF. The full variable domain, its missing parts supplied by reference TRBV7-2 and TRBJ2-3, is GAGVSQSPSNKVTEKGKDVELRCDPISGHTALYWYRQSLGQGLEFLIYFQGNSAPDKSGLPSDRFSAERTGGSVSTLTIQRTQQEDSAVYLCASSLYAFRTDTQYFGPGTRLTVL.

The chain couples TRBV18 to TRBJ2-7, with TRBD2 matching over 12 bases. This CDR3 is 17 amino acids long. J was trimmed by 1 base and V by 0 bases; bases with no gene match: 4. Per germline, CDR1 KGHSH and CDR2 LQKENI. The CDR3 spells CASSPPTSGSRSYEQYV. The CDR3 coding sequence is TGTGCCAGCTCACCACCGACTAGCGGGAGTAGATCCTACGAGCAGTACGTC.

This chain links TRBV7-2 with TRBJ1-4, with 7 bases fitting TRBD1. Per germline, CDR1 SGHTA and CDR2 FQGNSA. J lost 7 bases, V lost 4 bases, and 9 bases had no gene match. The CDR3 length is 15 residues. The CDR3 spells CASSYSGAGGEKLFF. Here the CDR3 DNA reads TGTGCCAGCAGCTACTCGGGGGCAGGGGGTGAAAAACTGTTTTTT.

The CDR3 loop is CASSPLFGTPSSGANVLTF. The CDR3 nucleotides read TGTGCCAGCAGCCCCCTTTTCGGGACACCGAGCTCTGGGGCCAACGTCCTGACTTTC. This chain links TRBV11-2 with TRBJ2-6; the D gene is possibly TRBD1 (6 bases). The ends were cut back, 5 bases at V and 0 bases at J, with 20 bases in the middle. CDR1 is SGHAT and CDR2 is FQNNGV in the germline V gene. The CDR3 has 19 amino acids.

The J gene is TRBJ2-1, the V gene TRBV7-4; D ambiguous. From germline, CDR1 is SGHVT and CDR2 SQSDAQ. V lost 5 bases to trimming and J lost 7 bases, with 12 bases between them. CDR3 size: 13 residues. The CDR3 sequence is CASSHRLLNEQFF. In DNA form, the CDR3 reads TGTGCCAGCAGCCATCGACTTCTGAATGAGCAGTTCTTC. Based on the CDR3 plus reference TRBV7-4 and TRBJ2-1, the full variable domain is GAGVSQSPRYKVAKRGRDVALRCDSISGHVTLYWYRQTLGQGSEVLTYSQSDAQRDKSGRPSGRFSAERPERSVSTLKIQRTEQGDSAVYLCASSHRLLNEQFFGPGTRLTVL.

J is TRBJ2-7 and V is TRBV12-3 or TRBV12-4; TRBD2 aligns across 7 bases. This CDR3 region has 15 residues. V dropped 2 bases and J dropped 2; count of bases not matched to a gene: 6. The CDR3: CASSLRLADPYEQYF. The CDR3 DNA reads TGTGCCAGCAGTTTAAGGCTAGCGGACCCCTACGAGCAGTACTTC.

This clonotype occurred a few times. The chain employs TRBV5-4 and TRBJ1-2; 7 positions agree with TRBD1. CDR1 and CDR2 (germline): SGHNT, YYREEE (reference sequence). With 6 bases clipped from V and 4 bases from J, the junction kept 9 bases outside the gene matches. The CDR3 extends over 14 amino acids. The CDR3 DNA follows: TGTGCCAGCACCAACGACAGGGCAAGCTATGGCTACACCTTC. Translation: CASTNDRASYGYTF.

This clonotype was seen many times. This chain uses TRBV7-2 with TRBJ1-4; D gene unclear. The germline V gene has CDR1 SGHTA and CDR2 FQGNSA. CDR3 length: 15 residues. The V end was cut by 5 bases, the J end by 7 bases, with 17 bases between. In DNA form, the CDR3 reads TGTGCCAGCAGCCCGAGGGCAGCCCCTTCTGAAAAACTGTTTTTT. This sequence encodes CASSPRAAPSEKLFF.

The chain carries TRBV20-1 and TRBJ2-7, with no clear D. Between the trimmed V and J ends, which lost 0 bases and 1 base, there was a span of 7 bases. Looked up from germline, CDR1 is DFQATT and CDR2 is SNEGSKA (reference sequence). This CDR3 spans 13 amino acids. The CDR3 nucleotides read TGCAGTGCTAGAGATTCACTGTCCTACGAGCAGTACTTC. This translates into CSARDSLSYEQYF.